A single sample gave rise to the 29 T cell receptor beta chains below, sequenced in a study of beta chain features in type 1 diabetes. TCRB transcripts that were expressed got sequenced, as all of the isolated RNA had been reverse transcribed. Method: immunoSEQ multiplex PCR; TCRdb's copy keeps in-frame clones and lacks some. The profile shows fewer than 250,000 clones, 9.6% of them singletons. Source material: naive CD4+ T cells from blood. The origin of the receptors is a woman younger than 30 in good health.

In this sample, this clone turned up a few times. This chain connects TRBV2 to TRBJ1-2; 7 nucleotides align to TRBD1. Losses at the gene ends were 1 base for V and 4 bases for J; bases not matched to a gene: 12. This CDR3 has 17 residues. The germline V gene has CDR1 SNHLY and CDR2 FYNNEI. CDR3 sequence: CASSEGGALRGLYGYTF. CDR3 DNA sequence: TGTGCCAGCAGTGAAGGTGGGGCGCTTAGGGGGCTCTATGGCTACACCTTC. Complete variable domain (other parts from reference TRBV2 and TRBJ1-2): EPEVTQTPSHQVTQMGQEVILRCVPISNHLYFYWYRQILGQKVEFLVSFYNNEISEKSEIFDDQFSVERPDGSNFTLKIRSTKLEDSAMYFCASSEGGALRGLYGYTFGSGTRLTVV.

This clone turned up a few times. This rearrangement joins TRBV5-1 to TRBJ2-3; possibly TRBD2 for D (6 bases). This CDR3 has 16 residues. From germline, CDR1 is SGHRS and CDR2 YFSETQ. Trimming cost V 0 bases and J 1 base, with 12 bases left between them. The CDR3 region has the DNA TGCGCCAGCAGCTTGGTTTCTACGGGGGGCACAGATACGCAGTATTTT. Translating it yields CASSLVSTGGTDTQYF.

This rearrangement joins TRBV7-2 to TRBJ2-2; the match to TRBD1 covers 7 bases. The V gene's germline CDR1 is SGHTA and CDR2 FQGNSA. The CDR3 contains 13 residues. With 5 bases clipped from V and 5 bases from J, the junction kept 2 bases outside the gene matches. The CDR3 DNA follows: TGTGCCAGCAGCCGGGACAGAACCGGGGAGCTGTTTTTT. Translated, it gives CASSRDRTGELFF.

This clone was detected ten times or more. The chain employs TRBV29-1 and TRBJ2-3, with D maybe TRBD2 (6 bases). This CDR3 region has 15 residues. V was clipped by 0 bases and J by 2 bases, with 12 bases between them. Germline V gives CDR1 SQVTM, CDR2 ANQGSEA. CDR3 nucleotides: TGCAGCGTTGAAGATCGGGAGACCTCCACAGATACGCAGTATTTT. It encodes CSVEDRETSTDTQYF.

CDR3 in amino acids: CASSRSGGGYNEQFF. In nucleotides, the CDR3 is TGCGCCAGCAGTCGATCGGGAGGGGGCTACAATGAGCAGTTCTTC. This chain uses TRBV5-1 with TRBJ2-1, with 8 bases aligning to TRBD2. The CDR3 runs 15 residues. CDR1 and CDR2 from the germline V gene are SGHRS and YFSETQ. The junction had 7 bases not matched to a gene; V was cut back by 5 bases and J by 3 bases. The full variable domain, its missing parts supplied by reference TRBV5-1 and TRBJ2-1, is KAGVTQTPRYLIKTRGQQVTLSCSPISGHRSVSWYQQTPGQGLQFLFEYFSETQRNKGNFPGRFSGRQFSNSRSEMNVSTLELGDSALYLCASSRSGGGYNEQFFGPGTRLTVL.

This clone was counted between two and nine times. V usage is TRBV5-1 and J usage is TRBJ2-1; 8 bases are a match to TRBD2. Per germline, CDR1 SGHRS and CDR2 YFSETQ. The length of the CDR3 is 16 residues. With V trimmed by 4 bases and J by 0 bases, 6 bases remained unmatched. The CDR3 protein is CASSLTSGPSYNEQFF. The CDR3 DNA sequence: TGCGCCAGCAGCCTTACTAGCGGACCCTCCTACAATGAGCAGTTCTTC. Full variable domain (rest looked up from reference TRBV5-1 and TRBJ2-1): KAGVTQTPRYLIKTRGQQVTLSCSPISGHRSVSWYQQTPGQGLQFLFEYFSETQRNKGNFPGRFSGRQFSNSRSEMNVSTLELGDSALYLCASSLTSGPSYNEQFFGPGTRLTVL.

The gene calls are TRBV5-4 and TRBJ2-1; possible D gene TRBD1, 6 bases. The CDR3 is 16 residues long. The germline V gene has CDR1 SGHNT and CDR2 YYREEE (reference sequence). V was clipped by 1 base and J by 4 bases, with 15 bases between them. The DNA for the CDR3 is TGTGCCAGCAGCTTGCAAAACAGGGCGGCTTACAATGAGCAGTTCTTC. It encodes CASSLQNRAAYNEQFF.

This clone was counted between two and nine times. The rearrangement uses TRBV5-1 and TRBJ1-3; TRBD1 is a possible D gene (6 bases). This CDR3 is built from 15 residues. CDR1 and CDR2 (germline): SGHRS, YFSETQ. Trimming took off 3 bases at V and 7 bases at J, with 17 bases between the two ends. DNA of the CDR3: TGCGCCAGCAGCTCAACAGGGCTCACCGAGAACACCATATATTTT. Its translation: CASSSTGLTENTIYF.

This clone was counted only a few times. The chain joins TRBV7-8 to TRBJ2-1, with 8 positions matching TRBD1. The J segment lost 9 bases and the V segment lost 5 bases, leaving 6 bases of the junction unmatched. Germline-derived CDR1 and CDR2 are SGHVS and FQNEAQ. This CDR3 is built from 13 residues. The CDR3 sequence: CASSRGQGGEQFF. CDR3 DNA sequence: TGTGCCAGCAGCCGAGGACAGGGTGGTGAGCAGTTCTTC.

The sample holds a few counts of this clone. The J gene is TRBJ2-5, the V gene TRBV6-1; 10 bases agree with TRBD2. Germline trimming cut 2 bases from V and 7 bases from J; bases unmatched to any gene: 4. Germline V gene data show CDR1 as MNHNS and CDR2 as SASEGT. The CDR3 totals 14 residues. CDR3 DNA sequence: TGTGCCAGCAGTGAATGGGCTAGCGGGAGGACCCAGTACTTC. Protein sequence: CASSEWASGRTQYF.

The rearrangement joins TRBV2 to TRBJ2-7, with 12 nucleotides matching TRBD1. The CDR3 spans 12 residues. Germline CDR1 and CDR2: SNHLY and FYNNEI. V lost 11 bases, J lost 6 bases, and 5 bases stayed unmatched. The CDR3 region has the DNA TGTGCCCGCCGGGACAGGGGGCGCGAGCAGTACTTC. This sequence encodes CARRDRGREQYF.

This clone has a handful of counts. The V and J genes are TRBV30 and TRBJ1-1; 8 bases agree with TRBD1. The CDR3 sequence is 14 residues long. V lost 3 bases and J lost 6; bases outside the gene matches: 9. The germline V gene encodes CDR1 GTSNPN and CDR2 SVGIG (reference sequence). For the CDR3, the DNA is TGTGCCTGGAGGATTACCGGGACAGGATCTGAAGCTTTCTTT. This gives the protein CAWRITGTGSEAFF.

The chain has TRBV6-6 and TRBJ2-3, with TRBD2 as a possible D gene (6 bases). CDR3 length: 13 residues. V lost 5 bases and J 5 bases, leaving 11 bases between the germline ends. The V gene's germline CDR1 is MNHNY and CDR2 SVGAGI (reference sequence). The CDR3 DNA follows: TGTGCCAGCAGTAAACTGGGAGGAGATACGCAGTATTTT. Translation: CASSKLGGDTQYF.

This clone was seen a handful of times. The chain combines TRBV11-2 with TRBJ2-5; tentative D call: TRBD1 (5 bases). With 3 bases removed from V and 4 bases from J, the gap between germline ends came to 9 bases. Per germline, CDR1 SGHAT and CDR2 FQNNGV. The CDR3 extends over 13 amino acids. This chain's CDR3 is CASSFTGGETQYF. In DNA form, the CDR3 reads TGTGCCAGCAGCTTTACAGGCGGAGAGACCCAGTACTTC. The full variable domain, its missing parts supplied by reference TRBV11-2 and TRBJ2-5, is EAGVAQSPRYKIIEKRQSVAFWCNPISGHATLYWYQQILGQGPKLLIQFQNNGVVDDSQLPKDRFSAERLKGVDSTLKIQPAKLEDSAVYLCASSFTGGETQYFGPGTRLLVL.

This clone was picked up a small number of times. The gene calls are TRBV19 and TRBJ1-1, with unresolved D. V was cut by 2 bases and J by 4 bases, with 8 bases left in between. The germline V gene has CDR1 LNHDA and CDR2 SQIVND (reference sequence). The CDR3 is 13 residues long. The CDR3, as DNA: TGTGCCAGTAGTATACGGGGTACCACTGAAGCTTTCTTT. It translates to CASSIRGTTEAFF.

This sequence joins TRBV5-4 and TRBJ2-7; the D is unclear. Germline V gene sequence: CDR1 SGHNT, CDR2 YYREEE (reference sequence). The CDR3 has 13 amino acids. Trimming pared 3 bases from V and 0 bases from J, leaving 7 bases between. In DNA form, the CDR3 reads TGTGCCAGCAGCTCCCCTCCCTCCTACGAGCAGTACTTC. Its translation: CASSSPPSYEQYF.

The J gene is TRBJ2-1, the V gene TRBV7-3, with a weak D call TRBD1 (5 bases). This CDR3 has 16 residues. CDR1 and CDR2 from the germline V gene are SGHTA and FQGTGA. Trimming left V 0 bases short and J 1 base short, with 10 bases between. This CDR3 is CASSLTGQGSYNEQFF. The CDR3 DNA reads TGTGCCAGCAGCTTAACGGGCCAGGGATCCTACAATGAGCAGTTCTTC.

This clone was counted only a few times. CDR3 nucleotides: TGTGCCAGCAGCGTAGAAGGAGGGGCTAGCGGGGGAGTCAATGAGCAGTTCTTC. It specifies CASSVEGGASGGVNEQFF. The chain couples TRBV9 to TRBJ2-1; 10 nucleotides line up with TRBD2. The junction had 12 bases not matched to a gene; V was cut back by 0 bases and J by 6 bases. Germline CDR1 and CDR2: SGDLS and YYNGEE. This CDR3 contains 18 residues.

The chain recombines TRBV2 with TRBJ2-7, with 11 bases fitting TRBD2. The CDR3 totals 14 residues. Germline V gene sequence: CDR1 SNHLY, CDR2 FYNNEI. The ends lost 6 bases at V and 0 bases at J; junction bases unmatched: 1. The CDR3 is CASRGTSGSYEQYF. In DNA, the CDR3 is TGTGCCAGCAGGGGGACTAGCGGCTCCTACGAGCAGTACTTC.

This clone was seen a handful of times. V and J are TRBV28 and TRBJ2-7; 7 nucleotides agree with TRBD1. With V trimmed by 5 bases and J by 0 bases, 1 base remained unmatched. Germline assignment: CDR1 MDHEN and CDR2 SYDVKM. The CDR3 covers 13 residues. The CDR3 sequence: CASSPGGSYEQYF. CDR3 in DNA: TGTGCCAGCAGTCCAGGGGGCTCCTACGAGCAGTACTTC.

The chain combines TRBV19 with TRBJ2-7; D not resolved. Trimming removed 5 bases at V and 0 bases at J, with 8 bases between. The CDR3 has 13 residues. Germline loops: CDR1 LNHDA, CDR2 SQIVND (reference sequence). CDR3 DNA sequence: TGTGCCAGTAGTCCGCAGGTCTCCTACGAGCAGTACTTC. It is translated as CASSPQVSYEQYF.

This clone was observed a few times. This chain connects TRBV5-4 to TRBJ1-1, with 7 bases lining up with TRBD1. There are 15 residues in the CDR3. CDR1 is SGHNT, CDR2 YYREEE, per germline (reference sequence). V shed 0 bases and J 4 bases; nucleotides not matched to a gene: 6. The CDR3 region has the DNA TGTGCCAGCAGCTTGGTGGGATCAGGGGGCACTGAAGCTTTCTTT. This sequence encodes CASSLVGSGGTEAFF.

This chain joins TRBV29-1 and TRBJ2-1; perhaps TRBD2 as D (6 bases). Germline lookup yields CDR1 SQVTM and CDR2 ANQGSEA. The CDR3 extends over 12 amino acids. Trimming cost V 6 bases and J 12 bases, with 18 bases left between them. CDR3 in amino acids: CSVKMGQGGQFF. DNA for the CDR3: TGCAGCGTAAAAATGGGGCAGGGAGGGCAGTTCTTC.

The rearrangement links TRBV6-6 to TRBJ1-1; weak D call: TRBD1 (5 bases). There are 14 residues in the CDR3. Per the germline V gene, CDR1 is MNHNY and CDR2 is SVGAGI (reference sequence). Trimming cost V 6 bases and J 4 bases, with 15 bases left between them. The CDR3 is CASRDPGGSTEAFF. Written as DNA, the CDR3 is TGTGCCAGCAGGGACCCCGGGGGGTCCACTGAAGCTTTCTTT.

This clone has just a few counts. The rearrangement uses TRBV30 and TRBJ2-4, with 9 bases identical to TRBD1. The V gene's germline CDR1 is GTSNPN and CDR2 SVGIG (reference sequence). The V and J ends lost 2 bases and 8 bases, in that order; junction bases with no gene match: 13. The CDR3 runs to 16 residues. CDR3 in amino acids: CAWSPGQGWSLDIQYF. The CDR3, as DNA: TGTGCCTGGAGTCCAGGACAGGGGTGGTCTTTGGACATTCAGTACTTC.

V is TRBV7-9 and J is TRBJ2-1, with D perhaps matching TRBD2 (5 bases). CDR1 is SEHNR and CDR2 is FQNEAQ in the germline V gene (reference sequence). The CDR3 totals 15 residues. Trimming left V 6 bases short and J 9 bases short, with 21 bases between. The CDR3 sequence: CASSIWTGSLGEQFF. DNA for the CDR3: TGTGCCAGCAGTATATGGACGGGGTCCCTGGGTGAGCAGTTCTTC.

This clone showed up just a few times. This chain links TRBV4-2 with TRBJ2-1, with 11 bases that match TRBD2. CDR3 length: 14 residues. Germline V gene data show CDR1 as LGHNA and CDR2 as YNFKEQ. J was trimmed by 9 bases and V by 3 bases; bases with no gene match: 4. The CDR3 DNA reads TGTGCCAGCAGCCAGGATAGCGGGAGGGCTGAGCAGTTCTTC. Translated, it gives CASSQDSGRAEQFF.

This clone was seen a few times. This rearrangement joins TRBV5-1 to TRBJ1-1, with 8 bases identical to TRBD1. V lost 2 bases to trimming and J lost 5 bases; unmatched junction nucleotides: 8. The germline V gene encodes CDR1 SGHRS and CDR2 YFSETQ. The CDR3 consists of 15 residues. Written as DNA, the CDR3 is TGCGCCAGCAGCTTTGACAGGGGATTGCCGACTGAAGCTTTCTTT. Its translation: CASSFDRGLPTEAFF.

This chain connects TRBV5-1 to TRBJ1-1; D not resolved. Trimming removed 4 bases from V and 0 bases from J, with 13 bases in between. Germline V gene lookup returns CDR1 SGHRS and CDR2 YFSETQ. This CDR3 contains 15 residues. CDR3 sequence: CASSDFNTMNTEAFF. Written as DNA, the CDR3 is TGCGCCAGCAGCGACTTCAATACGATGAACACTGAAGCTTTCTTT.